The clone carrying this TCR beta chain was observed a handful of times. Its target is unknown. A read error may account for a junction end that differs from germline. There are 15 residues in the CDR3. CDR1 and CDR2 from the germline V gene are SSHAT and FNYEAQ (reference sequence). The sample belongs to a study of beta chain features in type 1 diabetes. The study's findings and limits: Cells expressing TCR highly could be over-represented by cDNA sequencing. Across all four CD4+ subsets, people with type 1 diabetes showed modestly shorter TCRB CDR3s. Among patients, naive, central memory and Treg TCRB repertoires appeared more similar than among healthy donors.

Sequenced material consisted of expressed TCRB transcripts (all of the isolated RNA was reverse transcribed). Repertoires were generated with immunoSEQ multiplex PCR, while TCRdb's copy carries only in-frame clones and drops some. The sample has more than 550,000 clones, around 15% seen once. Sorting of CD4+ naive, central memory, regulatory and stem cell-like memory cells was performed via CD45RO/CCR7/CD25/CD127/CD95/CD27. The source material was naive CD4+ T cells from blood. The origin of this receptor is a man younger than 35 with type 1 diabetes. This rearrangement joins TRBV7-7 to TRBJ2-5, with D perhaps TRBD1 or TRBD2 (6 bases each). This CDR3 reads CASSPGVGGQETQYF. The CDR3 DNA is TGTGCTAGCAGTCCAGGGGTGGGGGGTCAAGAGACCCAGTACTTC.